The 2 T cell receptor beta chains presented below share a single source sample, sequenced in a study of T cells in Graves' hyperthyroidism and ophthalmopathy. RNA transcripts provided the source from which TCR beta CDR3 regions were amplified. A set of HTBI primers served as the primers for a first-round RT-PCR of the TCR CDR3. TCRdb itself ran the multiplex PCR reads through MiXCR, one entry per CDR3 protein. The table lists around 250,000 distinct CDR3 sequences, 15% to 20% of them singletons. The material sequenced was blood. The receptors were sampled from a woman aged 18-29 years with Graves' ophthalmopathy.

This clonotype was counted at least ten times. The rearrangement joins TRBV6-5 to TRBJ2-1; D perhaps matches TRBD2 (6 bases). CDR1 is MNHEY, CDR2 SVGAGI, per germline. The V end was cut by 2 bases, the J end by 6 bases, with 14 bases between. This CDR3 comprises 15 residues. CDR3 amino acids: CASSYGRRARNEQFF. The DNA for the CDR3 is TGTGCCAGCAGTTACGGACGGAGGGCCCGCAATGAGCAGTTCTTC.

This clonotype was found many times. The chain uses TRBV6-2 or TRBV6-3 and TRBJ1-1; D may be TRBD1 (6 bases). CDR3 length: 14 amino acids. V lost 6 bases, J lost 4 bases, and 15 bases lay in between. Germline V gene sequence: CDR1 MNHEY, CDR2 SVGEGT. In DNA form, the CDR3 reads TGTGCCAGCAGGGGGATTGAAGGGGGCACTGAAGCTTTCTTT. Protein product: CASRGIEGGTEAFF.